The 20 T cell receptor beta chains given below trace back to one sample, sequenced in a study of blood T cell repertoires in COVID-19. Profiled with immunoSEQ multiplex PCR; TCRdb holds only in-frame clones, not every one. The sample shows roughly 15,000 clones, approximately 80% of them seen only once. Sample: peripheral blood. These receptors originate from a human donor in a cohort sampled during active COVID-19.

The genes are TRBV11-1 and TRBJ2-7; 7 bases are shared with TRBD1. J gave up 4 bases and V 4 bases, and 7 bases lay outside the gene matches. CDR3 size: 14 residues. Germline CDR1 and CDR2: SGHAT and FQDESV (reference sequence). The CDR3 region is CASSYGQVRYEQYF. The CDR3 DNA sequence: TGTGCCAGCAGCTACGGACAGGTGCGGTACGAGCAGTACTTC.

The sample holds a few counts of this clone. V and J are TRBV28 and TRBJ1-5; 9 bases map to TRBD1. This CDR3 contains 19 residues. Losses at the gene ends were 7 bases for V and 0 bases for J; bases not matched to a gene: 16. Germline V CDR1 and CDR2: MDHEN, SYDVKM. For the CDR3, the DNA is TGTGCCAGCACCGTTATACAGGGGGCCCTAACCTATAGCAATCAGCCCCAGCATTTT. This encodes CASTVIQGALTYSNQPQHF.

This clone has only one observation. This sequence joins TRBV28 and TRBJ1-5; D uncertain. Germline V gene lookup returns CDR1 MDHEN and CDR2 SYDVKM. Trimming removed 6 bases from V and 0 bases from J, with 12 bases in between. The CDR3 has 15 residues. The CDR3 region has the DNA TGTGCCAGCAGCGGAGAGGAATATAGCAATCAGCCCCAGCATTTT. Encoded protein: CASSGEEYSNQPQHF.

This clone was counted between two and nine times. The chain has TRBV6-6 and TRBJ1-5; D not certain. V was cut by 6 bases and J by 0 bases, with 6 bases left in between. This CDR3 is 13 amino acids long. Germline values: CDR1 MNHNY, CDR2 SVGAGI (reference sequence). CDR3 bases: TGTGCCAGCAGACTAGATAGCAATCAGCCCCAGCATTTT. It is translated as CASRLDSNQPQHF.

V gene TRBV11-3 combines with J gene TRBJ1-1; D is unresolved. Trimming left V 2 bases short and J 3 bases short, with 7 bases between. The CDR3 runs 13 residues. Germline-derived CDR1 and CDR2 are SGHNT and YENEEA. The CDR3 DNA reads as TGTGCCAGCAGCTTACGGGATTACACTGAAGCTTTCTTT. Its translation: CASSLRDYTEAFF. The whole variable domain, remainder taken from reference TRBV11-3 and TRBJ1-1, is EAGVVQSPRYKIIEKKQPVAFWCNPISGHNTLYWYLQNLGQGPELLIRYENEEAVDDSQLPKDRFSAERLKGVDSTLKIQPAELGDSAVYLCASSLRDYTEAFFGQGTRLTVV.

This clone appeared a single time. The rearrangement joins TRBV5-1 to TRBJ2-3, with no clear D. CDR1 SGHRS and CDR2 YFSETQ come from the germline V gene. The V gene lost 4 bases and the J gene lost 0 bases, with 12 bases spanning the gap. This CDR3 is built from 15 residues. This CDR3 is CASSPWAQSTDTQYF. The CDR3 nucleotides are TGCGCCAGCAGCCCGTGGGCGCAGAGCACAGATACGCAGTATTTT.

The rearrangement links TRBV6-6 to TRBJ2-5; TRBD1 aligns across 7 bases. V shed 5 bases, J shed 4 bases, and the junction held 4 bases outside the gene matches. Germline-derived CDR1 and CDR2 are MNHNY and SVGAGI (reference sequence). The length of the CDR3 is 13 residues. The CDR3 nucleotides read TGTGCCAGCAGTAAACAGGGGCGAGAGACCCAGTACTTC. Amino acids: CASSKQGRETQYF.

V and J are TRBV19 and TRBJ2-6, with a possible D match to TRBD2 (5 bases). The CDR3 has 17 residues. The germline V gene has CDR1 LNHDA and CDR2 SQIVND (reference sequence). V was clipped by 6 bases and J by 4 bases, with 19 bases between them. CDR3 in DNA: TGTGCCAGTAGATCAAGATCTGGGGAGTCCGGGGCCAACGTCCTGACTTTC. This sequence encodes CASRSRSGESGANVLTF. The full variable domain, in which reference TRBV19 and TRBJ2-6 provide the parts outside the CDR3, is DGGITQSPKYLFRKEGQNVTLSCEQNLNHDAMYWYRQDPGQGLRLIYYSQIVNDFQKGDIAEGYSVSREKKESFPLTVTSAQKNPTAFYLCASRSRSGESGANVLTFGAGSRLTVL.

This clone turned up a few times. V gene TRBV6-5 combines with J gene TRBJ2-1, with 14 positions matching TRBD2. J lost 7 bases, V lost 4 bases, and 6 bases had no gene match. The CDR3 has 16 residues. Germline values: CDR1 MNHEY, CDR2 SVGAGI. This CDR3 is CASSFLRTSGRNEQFF. The CDR3 DNA reads TGTGCCAGCAGTTTCCTCAGGACTAGCGGGAGGAATGAGCAGTTCTTC.

The CDR3: CSVGLAGAGEQYF. CDR3 bases: TGCAGCGTTGGACTAGCGGGAGCGGGCGAGCAGTACTTC. This chain links TRBV29-1 with TRBJ2-7; TRBD2 aligns across 12 bases. Trimming removed 4 bases from V and 6 bases from J; junction bases left unmatched: 4. In germline, CDR1 is SQVTM, CDR2 ANQGSEA. The CDR3 length is 13 residues.

The chain joins TRBV15 to TRBJ2-7; tentative D call: TRBD1 (7 bases). The germline V gene has CDR1 LNHNV and CDR2 YYDKDF (reference sequence). The V gene lost 3 bases and the J gene lost 2 bases, with 14 bases spanning the gap. There are 15 residues in the CDR3. CDR3 protein: CATSRTQGGPYEQYF. The CDR3 bases are TGTGCCACCAGCAGGACTCAGGGGGGACCCTACGAGCAGTACTTC.

The CDR3 spells CAISGQAGGLADTQYF. The DNA of the CDR3 is TGTGCCATCAGTGGGCAGGCGGGGGGTTTGGCAGATACGCAGTATTTT. The rearrangement uses TRBV10-3 and TRBJ2-3; 8 bases map to TRBD2. Germline-derived CDR1 and CDR2 are ENHRY and SYGVKD. The CDR3 has 16 amino acids. Losses at the gene ends were 4 bases for V and 4 bases for J; bases not matched to a gene: 10.

The sample holds one count of this clone. J is TRBJ2-7 and V is TRBV5-1, with 11 positions matching TRBD1. Trimming cost V 4 bases and J 6 bases; bases outside gene matches: 6. The CDR3 has 14 residues. Germline-derived CDR1 and CDR2 are SGHRS and YFSETQ. The CDR3 DNA is TGCGCCAGCAGCGCCGGGACAGGGGGAGGCGAGCAGTACTTC. As protein: CASSAGTGGGEQYF.

The chain employs TRBV5-1 and TRBJ1-1, with 8 bases that match TRBD1. Germline loops: CDR1 SGHRS, CDR2 YFSETQ. CDR3 length: 16 residues. V was pared by 4 bases and J by 6 bases, with 14 bases of the junction left unmatched. The CDR3 region is CASSPASGTGWAEAFF. The CDR3 bases are TGCGCCAGCAGCCCCGCCTCTGGGACAGGTTGGGCTGAAGCTTTCTTT.

The chain employs TRBV11-2 and TRBJ1-1; 9 bases align to TRBD1. J was trimmed by 0 bases and V by 5 bases; bases with no gene match: 4. Germline lookup yields CDR1 SGHAT and CDR2 FQNNGV. CDR3 length: 15 amino acids. CDR3 loop: CASSQGQGMNTEAFF. DNA for the CDR3: TGTGCCAGCAGCCAAGGACAGGGGATGAACACTGAAGCTTTCTTT.

A few counts support this clone. The J gene is TRBJ2-3, the V gene TRBV19; D may be TRBD1 (6 bases). CDR1 and CDR2 (germline): LNHDA, SQIVND (reference sequence). The CDR3 runs 13 residues. Trimming removed 2 bases at V and 3 bases at J, with 6 bases between. The DNA for the CDR3 is TGTGCCAGTAGTATACAGGGGACAGATACGCAGTATTTT. Protein product: CASSIQGTDTQYF. The full variable domain, rest sourced from reference TRBV19 and TRBJ2-3, is DGGITQSPKYLFRKEGQNVTLSCEQNLNHDAMYWYRQDPGQGLRLIYYSQIVNDFQKGDIAEGYSVSREKKESFPLTVTSAQKNPTAFYLCASSIQGTDTQYFGPGTRLTVL.

The chain recombines TRBV6-6 with TRBJ2-2; 11 positions agree with TRBD2. V dropped 0 bases and J dropped 8; count of bases not matched to a gene: 2. The CDR3 runs 15 residues. The germline CDR1 and CDR2 sequences are MNHNY and SVGAGI (reference sequence). The CDR3 is CASSYSGTSGGELFF. DNA for the CDR3: TGTGCCAGCAGTTACTCCGGGACTAGCGGTGGGGAGCTGTTTTTT.

The chain uses TRBV30 and TRBJ2-3; D may be TRBD1 (5 bases). This CDR3 comprises 11 residues. The V gene lost 8 bases and the J gene lost 8 bases, with 14 bases spanning the gap. Germline assignment: CDR1 GTSNPN and CDR2 SVGIG (reference sequence). The CDR3 sequence: CASLQGLTQYF. The CDR3 coding sequence is TGTGCCAGCCTCCAGGGTCTTACGCAGTATTTT.

The rearrangement uses TRBV14 and TRBJ2-4; D is undetermined. Trimming took 0 bases from V and 0 from J, leaving 9 bases between them. Germline V gene lookup returns CDR1 SGHDN and CDR2 FVKESK. This CDR3 comprises 16 residues. This chain's CDR3 is CASSQDQRLAKNIQYF. The CDR3 bases are TGTGCCAGCAGCCAAGACCAGAGACTAGCCAAAAACATTCAGTACTTC.

V gene TRBV5-1 combines with J gene TRBJ2-3; 10 bases map to TRBD2. Germline V gene data show CDR1 as SGHRS and CDR2 as YFSETQ. V was clipped by 0 bases and J by 5 bases; unmatched bases: 0. The CDR3 is made up of 14 amino acids. The CDR3 DNA reads as TGCGCCAGCAGCTTGGTAGCGGGAGGAGATACGCAGTATTTT. Amino acid sequence: CASSLVAGGDTQYF.